The 12 T cell receptor beta chains below come from one sample, sequenced in a study of naive and memory T cell subsets. Study outcomes and limitations: Especially in CD8 cells, naive repertoires contained a few larger clonotypes, possibly CD45RA-re-expressing memory cells.

An equimolar mix of two oligonucleotides served as the beta constant-region primer for TRBC1 and TRBC2. Nested alpha and beta constant-region primers with the SP2 primer drove four PCR rounds on ligated cDNA. TCRdb fed the UMI-ligation and nested PCR reads into MiXCR, producing one record per CDR3 protein. The sample carries over 130,000 distinct CDR3 sequences, around 21% recorded once. For these receptors, no antigen is known. Material: naive CD8+ T cells from blood. These receptors were obtained from a human donor in good health.

The rearrangement uses TRBV6-2 or TRBV6-3 and TRBJ2-5, with 10 nucleotides matching TRBD2. Germline CDR1 reads MNHEY; CDR2 reads SVGEGT. The J segment lost 5 bases and the V segment lost 2 bases, leaving 8 bases of the junction unmatched. This CDR3 spans 16 amino acids. In DNA, the CDR3 is TGTGCCAGCAGTTACCCGGATTCTAGCGGGAGCGAGACCCAGTACTTC. Protein product: CASSYPDSSGSETQYF.

Only one count was recorded for this clonotype. This rearrangement joins TRBV11-2 to TRBJ1-4; D is possibly TRBD1 (5 bases). Germline V gene lookup returns CDR1 SGHAT and CDR2 FQNNGV. Trimming left V 5 bases short and J 6 bases short, with 16 bases between. The CDR3 extends over 15 amino acids. The DNA for the CDR3 is TGTGCCAGCAGCCCCCCCGGGACTGCTGATGAAAAACTGTTTTTT. Its protein is CASSPPGTADEKLFF.

The chain employs TRBV28 and TRBJ1-2, with D possibly matching TRBD1 (5 bases). The CDR3 length is 13 residues. Per the germline V gene, CDR1 is MDHEN and CDR2 is SYDVKM. V was pared by 4 bases and J by 11 bases, with 17 bases between. The CDR3 DNA reads as TGTGCCAGCAGTTCCGGGACCTTAGGACCTTACACCTTC. Amino acids: CASSSGTLGPYTF.

This clonotype was detected only a few times. The V gene is TRBV29-1, the J gene TRBJ2-3, with a tentative D call TRBD2 (6 bases). V gave up 6 bases and J gave up 11 bases, with 24 bases separating them. This CDR3 has 14 residues. Germline-derived CDR1 and CDR2 are SQVTM and ANQGSEA. The CDR3 nucleotides are TGCAGCGTCTTCGCCGGGACTGCCAGCCAGCAGCAGTATTTT. Protein product: CSVFAGTASQQQYF.

This sequence joins TRBV7-8 and TRBJ2-1; 9 nucleotides align to TRBD2. Trimming took 7 bases from V and 3 from J; bases not matched to a gene: 10. Germline V CDR1 and CDR2: SGHVS, FQNEAQ. This CDR3 has 16 amino acids. CDR3 in DNA: TGTGCCAGCACGGGACTAGCAGAAACATACTACAATGAGCAGTTCTTC. Its translation: CASTGLAETYYNEQFF.

In DNA, the CDR3 is TGTGCCAGCAGTTTTCCAGACTATAATTCACCCCTCCACTTT. Protein sequence: CASSFPDYNSPLHF. The chain has TRBV28 and TRBJ1-6; D remains unclear. CDR1 MDHEN and CDR2 SYDVKM come from the germline V gene. The CDR3 runs 14 residues. Trimming left V 3 bases short and J 3 bases short, with 6 bases between.

This clonotype was found a few times. The rearrangement uses TRBV6-5 and TRBJ1-1, with D uncertain. Looked up from germline, CDR1 is MNHEY and CDR2 is SVGAGI. This CDR3 comprises 12 residues. V was cut by 6 bases and J by 4 bases, with 9 bases left in between. CDR3 DNA: TGTGCCAGCAGGGGAGAACTCACTGAAGCTTTCTTT. It codes for CASRGELTEAFF.

This clonotype was counted a few times. V usage is TRBV27 and J usage is TRBJ2-7; D remains unclear. CDR3 size: 13 residues. Germline V gene data show CDR1 as MNHEY and CDR2 as SMNVEV (reference sequence). V lost 4 bases, J lost 4 bases, and 11 bases lay in between. This chain's CDR3 is CASSSSVWYEQYF. Written as DNA, the CDR3 is TGTGCCAGCAGTTCGTCGGTGTGGTACGAGCAGTACTTC.

This clonotype was detected only a few times. The chain links TRBV20-1 to TRBJ1-1; D ambiguous. Trimming cost V 6 bases and J 5 bases, with 22 bases left between them. Germline CDR1 is DFQATT and CDR2 is SNEGSKA (reference sequence). The length of the CDR3 is 15 residues. Here the CDR3 reads CSAGPGRVRRTEAFF. The CDR3 DNA reads TGCAGTGCAGGCCCCGGGAGGGTGCGTCGAACTGAAGCTTTCTTT.

This chain uses TRBV6-2 or TRBV6-3 with TRBJ2-5; D is possibly TRBD1 (6 bases). CDR1 is MNHEY and CDR2 is SVGEGT in the germline V gene. The CDR3 is 14 residues long. V was clipped by 6 bases and J by 2 bases, with 13 bases between them. The DNA for the CDR3 is TGTGCCAGCAGCCCCTCCCAGGGGCAAGAGACCCAGTACTTC. It encodes CASSPSQGQETQYF.

This clonotype has only a few counts. J is TRBJ1-3 and V is TRBV6-6; 9 bases map to TRBD1. The CDR3 consists of 16 residues. Germline V gene lookup returns CDR1 MNHNY and CDR2 SVGAGI (reference sequence). J was trimmed by 1 base and V by 4 bases; bases with no gene match: 5. The CDR3 protein is CASSLGQGFSGNTIYF. DNA for the CDR3: TGTGCCAGCAGTTTGGGACAGGGTTTTTCTGGAAACACCATATATTTT.

The chain couples TRBV6-2 or TRBV6-3 to TRBJ2-1; D gene unclear. The length of the CDR3 is 12 residues. Trimming removed 2 bases from V and 12 bases from J, with 11 bases in between. Germline CDR1 reads MNHEY; CDR2 reads SVGEGT. The CDR3 region has the DNA TGTGCCAGCAGTTACGCGAGCAGGTCGCAGTTCTTC. As protein: CASSYASRSQFF.